The source of this T cell receptor beta chain is a study of long-term antiretroviral therapy in people with HIV. Study-wide points: Control repertoires displayed wider CDR3 length ranges than the HIV repertoires.

As to this clone: The target antigen is unknown.

Sequencing used immunoSEQ v3.0 at survey level. Libraries were prepared by immunoSEQ multiplex PCR; TCRdb keeps only in-frame clonotypes and omits some of them. The table includes approximately 26,000 clones, 80% to 85% detected once. Every HIV-positive participant received treatment in the United States. V was pared by 2 bases and J by 3 bases, with 11 bases between. This CDR3 is 14 amino acids long. Germline CDR1 is MNHEY and CDR2 is SMNVEV (reference sequence). Sequencing was performed on unsorted PBMCs, taken 0.4 years after starting antiretroviral therapy. V usage is TRBV27 and J usage is TRBJ2-7, with D hard to call. This sequence originates from a man younger than 30 with HIV. The CDR3 DNA reads as TGTGCCAGCAGTTTAGCGGCGAACTACTACGAGCAGTACTTC. It specifies CASSLAANYYEQYF.